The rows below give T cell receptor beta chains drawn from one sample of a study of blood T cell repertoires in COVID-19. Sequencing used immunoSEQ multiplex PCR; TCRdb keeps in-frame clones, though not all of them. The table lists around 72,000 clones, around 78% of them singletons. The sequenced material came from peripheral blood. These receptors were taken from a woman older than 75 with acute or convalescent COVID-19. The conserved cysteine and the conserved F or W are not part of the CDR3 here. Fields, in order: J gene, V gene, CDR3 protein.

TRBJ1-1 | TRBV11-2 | ASSLAFRNTEAF
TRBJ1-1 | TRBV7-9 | ASSPVRGSNTEAF
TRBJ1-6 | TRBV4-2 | ASSQDGARESPLH
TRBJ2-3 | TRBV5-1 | ASSWGLAEADTQY
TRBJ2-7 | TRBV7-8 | ASTLVQGSYEQY
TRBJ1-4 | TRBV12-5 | ASGFGQDEKLF
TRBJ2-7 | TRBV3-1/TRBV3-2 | ASSQSGLAGGPGY
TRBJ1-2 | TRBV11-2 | ASSLDLHYYGYT
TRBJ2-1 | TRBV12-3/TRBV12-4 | ASTRHRDTEQF
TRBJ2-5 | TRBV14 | ASSQDRGVAQETQY
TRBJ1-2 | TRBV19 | ASSIGDRVNYGYT
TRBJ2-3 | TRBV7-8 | ASSYGTLITDTQY
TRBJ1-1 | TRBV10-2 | ASSESGAGREIAF
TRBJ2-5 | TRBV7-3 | ASSRGPEETQY
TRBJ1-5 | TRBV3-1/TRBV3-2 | ASSQGDRRQNQPQH
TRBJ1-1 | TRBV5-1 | ASSLDRWDTEAF
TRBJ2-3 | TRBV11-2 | ASTAGGGTTDTQY
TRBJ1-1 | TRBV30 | AWNRPLNTEAF
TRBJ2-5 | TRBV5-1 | ASRSSGRFQETQY
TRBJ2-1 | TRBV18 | ASSPIRGPSDPYNEQF
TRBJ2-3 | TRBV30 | AWSPISGGNEDTQY
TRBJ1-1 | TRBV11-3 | ASSPGQGEAF
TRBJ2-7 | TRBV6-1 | ASSEGVRQRTSYEQY
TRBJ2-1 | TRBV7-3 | ASSLSGNEQF
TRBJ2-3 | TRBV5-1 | ASSPNDRGMGDTQY
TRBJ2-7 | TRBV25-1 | ASSADGVAYYEQY
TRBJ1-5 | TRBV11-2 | ASSLEAQISNQPQH
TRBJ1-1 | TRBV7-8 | ASSLRAGTGDTEAF
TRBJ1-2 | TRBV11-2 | ASSPMDRVVGYT
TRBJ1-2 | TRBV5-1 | ASSLEQGGGYT
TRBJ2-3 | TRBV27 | ASSWAGPTDTQY
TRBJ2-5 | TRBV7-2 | ASSLSAGGETQY
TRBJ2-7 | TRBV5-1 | ASSPPGGDEQY
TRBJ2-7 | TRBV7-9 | ASRDGTSYEQY
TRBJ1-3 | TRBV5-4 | ASSTAGGYSGNTIY
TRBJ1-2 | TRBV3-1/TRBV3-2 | ASSQGTGRYGYT
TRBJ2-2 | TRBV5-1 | ASSLASNTGELF
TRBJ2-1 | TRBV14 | ASSHFRGNEQF
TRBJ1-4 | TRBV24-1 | ATSDPRLPDGEHEKLF
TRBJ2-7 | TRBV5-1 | ASRPGLRSYEQY
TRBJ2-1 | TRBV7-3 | ASRRRTSGNNEQF
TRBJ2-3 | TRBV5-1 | ASAGASASTDTQY
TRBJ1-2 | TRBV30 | AWSVRASGDYGYT
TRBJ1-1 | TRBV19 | ASSINIYTEAF
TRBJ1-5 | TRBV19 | ASMPGDSNQPQH
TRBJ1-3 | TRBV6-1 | ASSEIQISGNTIY
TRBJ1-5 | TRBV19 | ASRGTLNQPQH
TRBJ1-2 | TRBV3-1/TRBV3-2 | ASSPSSGFYGYT
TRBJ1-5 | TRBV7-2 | ASSLGQGAGQPQH
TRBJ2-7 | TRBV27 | ASSLESPGRGAYEQY
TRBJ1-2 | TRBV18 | ASSPVERGGYT
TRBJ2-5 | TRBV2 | ASSSYLPGVETQY
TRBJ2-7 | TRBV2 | ASSEAGGAEQY